The T cell receptor (beta chain) described here comes from a study of cytomegalovirus exposure and HLA in healthy donors. Study-wide results and caveats: Accounts indicate the classifier identified cytomegalovirus status with strong specificity and sensitivity.

The PCR ran on 60 Vbeta and 13 Jbeta primers. Sequencing was performed with immunoSEQ multiplex PCR; in TCRdb, only in-frame clones are kept and a portion is missing. The sample lists 150,000 to 200,000 clones; roughly 80% were seen once. This CDR3 region has 13 residues. The V and J ends lost 2 bases and 7 bases respectively, with 11 bases between them. Germline CDR1 reads MNHNS; CDR2 reads SASEGT. In the case of this clone: Antigen specificity is unknown.

The chain joins TRBV6-1 to TRBJ1-2; D call uncertain. The sample consisted of PBMCs. This sequence originates from a woman between 18 and 29 years old in good health and CMV-seronegative. This CDR3 reads CASSEPGTGGYTF. In nucleotides, the CDR3 is TGTGCCAGCAGTGAACCGGGTACGGGTGGCTACACCTTC.